Listed below are T cell receptor beta chains from one sample, sequenced in a study of T-cell memory formation after mild COVID-19. Using its own MiXCR run on the 5' RACE reads, TCRdb lists one record per CDR3 protein. The sample has about 430,000 distinct CDR3 sequences, under 20% seen once. The sequencing input was PBMCs or a T cell subset sorted from them (not recorded which). These receptors all stem from a man between 18 and 29 years old who had mild COVID-19 (a few samples of this study predate the infection). Cell type and time point are not known. The CDR3 runs from the conserved cysteine through the conserved F or W. Fields, in order: J gene, D gene, V gene, CDR3 length, clone size, CDR3 DNA, CDR3 protein. The D gene is left open where the match is weak. A clone size is listed for some rows: how often the clone was seen (once, few, many), or a class if it is expanded.

>TRBJ2-2|-|TRBV12-3/TRBV12-4|16|-
TGTGCCAGCAGTTTATGGGCAGGTTCCAACACCGGGGAGCTGTTTTTT
CASSLWAGSNTGELFF
>TRBJ1-1|-|TRBV10-3|13|-
TGTGCCATCAGTGACGGGGGGGGCACTGAAGCTTTCTTT
CAISDGGGTEAFF
>TRBJ1-2|-|TRBV7-2|15|-
TGTGCCAGCAGAAGTACAGGAGGGTCTAACTATGGCTACACCTTC
CASRSTGGSNYGYTF
>TRBJ2-1|TRBD2|TRBV2|15|few
TGTGCCAGCAGTGAAGCTAGCGGGGGGGCGTCTGTGCAGTTCTTC
CASSEASGGASVQFF
>TRBJ1-2|-|TRBV30|14|few
TGTGCCTGGAATTTCCAGGGGCAGTCGGATGGCTACACCTTC
CAWNFQGQSDGYTF
>TRBJ2-1|-|TRBV4-1|13|few
TGCGCCAGCAGCTACCGCCTTGGCAATGAGCAGTTCTTC
CASSYRLGNEQFF
>TRBJ1-1|-|TRBV5-1|14|many
TGTGCCAGCTCCCTCCAGGGGCAGAACACTGAAGCTTTCTTT
CASSLQGQNTEAFF
>TRBJ2-6|-|TRBV21-1|14|-
TGTGCCAGCAGCAAGGGAGGACAGGGGGACGTCCTGACTTTC
CASSKGGQGDVLTF
>TRBJ2-3|-|TRBV7-9|17|-
TGTGCCAGCAGCTCAGGATGGGAACAAACTAGCACAGATACGCAGTATTTT
CASSSGWEQTSTDTQYF
>TRBJ1-4|-|TRBV29-1|13|few
TGCAGCGCTTGGACAGCTCAAAATGAAAAACTGTTTTTT
CSAWTAQNEKLFF
>TRBJ2-7|-|TRBV11-2|14|-
TGTGCCAGCAGCTTAAGTCGGGGGTCCTACGAGCAGTACTTC
CASSLSRGSYEQYF
>TRBJ2-2|TRBD1|TRBV5-1|18|-
TGCGCCAGCAGCTATGTGAGACCGGGACAGGGGAACACCGGGGAGCTGTTTTTT
CASSYVRPGQGNTGELFF
>TRBJ2-3|-|TRBV29-1|14|few
TGCAGCGTTGGTATCAGGGTGTTCACAGATACGCAGTATTTT
CSVGIRVFTDTQYF
>TRBJ2-1|-|TRBV20-1|12|few
TGCAGTGCTAGGTGGGGGGGCGATGAGCAGTTCTTC
CSARWGGDEQFF
>TRBJ1-1|TRBD1|TRBV20-1|18|-
TGCAGTGCTTATTTGTTAGGTGTGGGCAGGGGGGGAGACACTGAAGCTTTCTTT
CSAYLLGVGRGGDTEAFF
>TRBJ1-2|-|TRBV10-3|15|few
TGTGCCATCAGTGAGTCAGGCAGCCCCCACTATGGCTACACCTTC
CAISESGSPHYGYTF
>TRBJ2-7|TRBD2|TRBV7-2|16|-
TGTGCCAGCAGCTTAATGTTAGGGGACTACTCCTACGAGCAGTACTTC
CASSLMLGDYSYEQYF
>TRBJ2-1|-|TRBV7-2|14|-
TGTGCCAGCAGCCAGGGGCTAGCACGTAATGAGCAGTTCTTC
CASSQGLARNEQFF
>TRBJ2-3|-|TRBV7-3|15|-
TGTGCCAGCAGCTTAAGTGTGGGGGCGGCAGATACGCAGTATTTT
CASSLSVGAADTQYF
>TRBJ2-3|TRBD1|TRBV11-1|15|few
TGTGCCAGCAGCCAAGACAGGGCCCGTGAGGATACGCAGTATTTT
CASSQDRAREDTQYF